One and the same sample provided the 23 T cell receptor beta chains below, sequenced in a study of OX40 agonist ivuxolimab in advanced cancers. Receptor amplification or capture employed the immunoSEQ multiplex PCR assay. TCRdb holds this immuneACCESS table with in-frame rearrangements only. Some clones are missing; in checked studies, unresolved V genes explain under half, and the rest has no known cause. The sample includes 90,000 or so clones, with under 95% observed a single time. The top ten clonotypes cover almost 8.5% of the sample. This sample comprised CD4+ or CD8+ T cells sorted from blood, obtained in a trial of the OX40 agonist ivuxolimab. The receptors derive from an adult with an advanced solid tumor such as melanoma, head and neck, liver or kidney cancer.

The chain uses TRBV29-1 and TRBJ2-1, with no clear D. Trimming removed 1 base at V and 7 bases at J, with 14 bases between. There are 14 residues in the CDR3. The germline CDR1 and CDR2 sequences are SQVTM and ANQGSEA. CDR3 bases: TGCAGCGTTGAAGCCCCGTTTGCGTGGAATGAGCAGTTCTTC. Its protein product is CSVEAPFAWNEQFF.

The CDR3, as DNA: TGTGCCAGCAGTTTATATGGAGATTCTGAGCAGTTCTTC. This sequence encodes CASSLYGDSEQFF. J is TRBJ2-1 and V is TRBV28; D unclear. CDR1 MDHEN and CDR2 SYDVKM come from the germline V gene. Trimming shortened V by 1 base and J by 9 bases, and 10 bases separated the two germline ends. This CDR3 region has 13 residues.

The chain carries TRBV2 and TRBJ1-4; D is unresolved. Germline lookup yields CDR1 SNHLY and CDR2 FYNNEI. The length of the CDR3 is 14 residues. V was cut by 1 base and J by 8 bases, with 11 bases left in between. The CDR3 protein is CASSEGGGYEKLFF. For the CDR3, the DNA is TGTGCCAGCAGTGAAGGGGGTGGATACGAAAAACTGTTTTTT.

The V call is TRBV27, the J call TRBJ2-5; TRBD1 matches at 7 bases. This CDR3 has 13 amino acids. Germline CDR1 and CDR2: MNHEY and SMNVEV (reference sequence). V shed 2 bases, J shed 5 bases, and the junction held 2 bases outside the gene matches. CDR3 region: CASSLRRGETQYF. Written as DNA, the CDR3 is TGTGCCAGCAGTTTACGCAGGGGGGAGACCCAGTACTTC.

The V call is TRBV10-3, the J call TRBJ1-5, with D possibly TRBD1 on 5 matching bases. The CDR3 runs 12 residues. The germline gives CDR1 ENHRY, CDR2 SYGVKD. The V and J ends lost 3 bases and 9 bases respectively, with 9 bases between them. CDR3 sequence: CAISDAGPPQHF. CDR3 in DNA: TGTGCCATCAGTGACGCAGGGCCGCCCCAGCATTTT.

This chain uses TRBV30 with TRBJ2-1; the D gene is possibly TRBD2 (5 bases). Germline CDR1 reads GTSNPN; CDR2 reads SVGIG (reference sequence). V lost 2 bases to trimming and J lost 4 bases, with 12 bases between them. The CDR3 consists of 14 residues. The CDR3 DNA sequence: TGTGCCTGGAGTCTACAAGGACTGTACAATGAGCAGTTCTTC. Its translation: CAWSLQGLYNEQFF.

The CDR3 coding sequence is TGCGCCAGCAGCCCCCGACAGGGAATTTATAGCAATCAGCCCCAGCATTTT. It encodes CASSPRQGIYSNQPQHF. This chain joins TRBV4-1 and TRBJ1-5; 7 bases align to TRBD1. CDR1 and CDR2 from the germline V gene are MGHRA and YSYEKL. The V and J ends lost 4 bases and 0 bases, in that order; junction bases with no gene match: 9. The CDR3 is 17 amino acids.

The V call is TRBV9, the J call TRBJ2-1, with D perhaps assigned TRBD1 or TRBD2 (5 bases each). The CDR3 spans 17 residues. Germline CDR1 SGDLS, CDR2 YYNGEE. V lost 3 bases and J lost 1, with 17 bases in between. The CDR3 coding sequence is TGTGCCAGCAGCGGACCGGTACTAGGGGTTTCCTACAATGAGCAGTTCTTC. Residues: CASSGPVLGVSYNEQFF.

This clone was observed a handful of times. The V and J genes are TRBV2 and TRBJ1-5, with TRBD1 matching 7 bases. CDR1 is SNHLY, CDR2 FYNNEI, per germline. Trimming at V came to 8 bases and at J to 3 bases, leaving 7 bases not matched to a gene. The CDR3 runs 14 residues. In DNA form, the CDR3 reads TGTGCCAGCCGGCGCGGACAGGTCAATCAGCCCCAGCATTTT. Its translation is CASRRGQVNQPQHF.

The chain is built from TRBV15 and TRBJ2-1; the D gene is possibly TRBD2 (6 bases). CDR3 length: 15 residues. Trimming cost V 6 bases and J 6 bases, with 18 bases left between them. The germline V gene encodes CDR1 LNHNV and CDR2 YYDKDF (reference sequence). The CDR3: CATSPRDSRRNEQFF. The CDR3 region has the DNA TGTGCCACCAGTCCCCGGGACTCCCGGCGCAATGAGCAGTTCTTC.

J is TRBJ1-2 and V is TRBV6-5; D is uncertain. In germline, CDR1 is MNHEY, CDR2 SVGAGI. Trimming removed 4 bases from V and 3 bases from J, with 9 bases in between. The CDR3 totals 13 residues. The CDR3 here is CASSSPWDYGYTF. The CDR3 DNA follows: TGTGCCAGCAGTTCGCCGTGGGACTATGGCTACACCTTC.

CDR3: CSAWSTEAFF. The CDR3 region has the DNA TGCAGTGCCTGGAGCACTGAAGCTTTCTTT. The V gene is TRBV20-1, the J gene TRBJ1-1; D gene unclear. V gave up 6 bases and J gave up 4 bases, with 6 bases separating them. Germline-derived CDR1 and CDR2 are DFQATT and SNEGSKA (reference sequence). The CDR3 has 10 amino acids.

This sequence joins TRBV28 and TRBJ1-6, with D unresolved. V was pared by 2 bases and J by 0 bases, with 5 bases between. CDR1 and CDR2 from the germline V gene are MDHEN and SYDVKM. This CDR3 is 15 amino acids long. DNA for the CDR3: TGTGCCAGCAGTTTAATGGGCTCCTATAATTCACCCCTCCACTTT. Translation gives CASSLMGSYNSPLHF.

The J gene is TRBJ2-7, the V gene TRBV10-3; D possibly uses TRBD1 or TRBD2 (5 bases each). The CDR3 is made up of 14 amino acids. Trimming pared 11 bases from V and 6 bases from J, leaving 23 bases between. Germline V lookup: CDR1 ENHRY, CDR2 SYGVKD. CDR3: CAARDPRQWGEQYF. CDR3 DNA: TGTGCCGCCCGGGACCCAAGGCAGTGGGGCGAGCAGTACTTC.

V gene TRBV10-3 combines with J gene TRBJ2-3; D gene unclear. This CDR3 contains 16 residues. Germline V lookup: CDR1 ENHRY, CDR2 SYGVKD. Trimming pared 4 bases from V and 0 bases from J, leaving 14 bases between. The CDR3 DNA reads TGTGCCATCAGTGGGGTTAAGGAGCGAAGCACAGATACGCAGTATTTT. Amino acid sequence: CAISGVKERSTDTQYF.

The CDR3 protein is CASSQGELSNQPQHF. CDR3 nucleotide sequence: TGTGCCAGCAGCCAAGGCGAGCTTAGCAATCAGCCCCAGCATTTT. The rearrangement links TRBV4-2 to TRBJ1-5; D is undetermined. The ends were cut back, 1 base at V and 0 bases at J, with 7 bases in the middle. Germline CDR1 is LGHNA and CDR2 is YNFKEQ. The CDR3 totals 15 residues.

This chain joins TRBV6-5 and TRBJ1-4; D might be TRBD1 (5 bases). V lost 5 bases, J lost 5 bases, and 12 bases lay in between. Germline CDR1 MNHEY, CDR2 SVGAGI. This CDR3 contains 14 residues. CDR3 residues: CASSTGLGNEKLFF. CDR3 nucleotide sequence: TGTGCCAGCAGTACAGGATTAGGGAATGAAAAACTGTTTTTT.

The rearrangement joins TRBV11-2 to TRBJ1-1, with TRBD1 matching over 8 bases. The CDR3 sequence is 14 residues long. Unmatched junction bases numbered 3, after V lost 3 bases and J lost 3 bases. CDR1 SGHAT and CDR2 FQNNGV come from the germline V gene. The chain's CDR3 is CASSFGQGYTEAFF. Written as DNA, the CDR3 is TGTGCCAGCAGCTTTGGACAGGGATACACTGAAGCTTTCTTT.

This chain connects TRBV5-4 to TRBJ2-7, with TRBD2 as a possible D gene (5 bases). CDR1 and CDR2 from the germline V gene are SGHNT and YYREEE (reference sequence). V was clipped by 1 base and J by 2 bases, with 10 bases between them. The CDR3 length is 14 residues. The CDR3 DNA follows: TGTGCCAGCAGCTTGCATTTCGGGGCCTACGAGCAGTACTTC. Translation: CASSLHFGAYEQYF.

V and J are TRBV6-5 and TRBJ1-5; 8 bases map to TRBD1. Germline V CDR1 and CDR2: MNHEY, SVGAGI. The V and J ends lost 6 bases and 5 bases, in that order; junction bases with no gene match: 3. This CDR3 has 13 residues. The chain's CDR3 is CASSGQGYQPQHF. The CDR3 bases are TGTGCCAGCAGCGGACAGGGATATCAGCCCCAGCATTTT.

The chain joins TRBV5-4 to TRBJ2-5, with 8 positions matching TRBD1. CDR1 and CDR2 (germline): SGHNT, YYREEE (reference sequence). The CDR3 loop spans 15 amino acids. V trimming: 0 bases; J trimming: 5 bases; junction bases outside the gene matches: 6. CDR3 sequence (DNA): TGTGCCAGCAGCTTGGTGCAGGGGGCTGGTGAGACCCAGTACTTC. It specifies CASSLVQGAGETQYF.

This clone was seen only once. The J gene is TRBJ2-1, the V gene TRBV27, with TRBD1 matching 7 bases. This CDR3 contains 19 residues. V shed 0 bases and J 6 bases; nucleotides not matched to a gene: 17. From germline, CDR1 is MNHEY and CDR2 SMNVEV (reference sequence). CDR3 bases: TGTGCCAGCAGTTTATCCCTCGGGACAGAAGGTAGGGTTGGCAATGAGCAGTTCTTC. This encodes CASSLSLGTEGRVGNEQFF.

The J gene is TRBJ1-3, the V gene TRBV28; 10 bases are shared with TRBD1. Germline assignment: CDR1 MDHEN and CDR2 SYDVKM. This CDR3 is 14 amino acids long. V dropped 5 bases and J dropped 7; count of bases not matched to a gene: 5. CDR3 loop: CASSPWTGGNTIYF. CDR3 sequence (DNA): TGTGCCAGCAGTCCATGGACAGGGGGGAACACCATATATTTT.